The TCR beta chain described here comes from a study of cytomegalovirus exposure and HLA in healthy donors. Findings and limits, study-wide: Most TCR sequences were uncommon, yet certain public TCRs appeared in many donors.

Sequenced by immunoSEQ multiplex PCR; TCRdb stores in-frame clones only, minus some. The top ten clones hold roughly 0.8% of a sample with about 330,000 clones, 86% of them seen once. CDR1 and CDR2 from the germline V gene are LGHNA and YSLEER. The CDR3 is made up of 16 amino acids. Trimming left V 0 bases short and J 0 bases short, with 6 bases between. As concerns this clone: The antigen is undetermined.

This TCR came from a woman under 30 in good health and CMV-seronegative. Sequenced input: PBMCs. This chain connects TRBV4-3 to TRBJ2-6; D call uncertain. In DNA form, the CDR3 reads TGCGCCAGCAGCCAAGATAGAGTCTCTGGGGCCAACGTCCTGACTTTC. Amino acids: CASSQDRVSGANVLTF.